This paragraph reports one TCR beta chain. As processed by the authors: Researchers report that nucleated cell counts were estimated from reference gene primer amplification. Some clones are missing from TCRdb's copy, which holds only in-frame ones; the method was immunoSEQ multiplex PCR. V and J calls and clone size come straight from that table; D and trimming were deduced from the DNA. The sample has approximately 250,000 clones, roughly 88% seen once. V was pared by 4 bases and J by 6 bases, with 10 bases between. The CDR3 consists of 13 residues. The germline CDR1 and CDR2 sequences are MNHEY and SMNVEV (reference sequence). One Seattle source followed patients from active infection through their disease course. The data were taken from a study of blood T cell repertoires in COVID-19. Study in general: The samples span acute and convalescent COVID-19 from the United States, Italy and Spain. PBMCs, B-cell-depleted T cells, or T cells provided the cDNA or gDNA that made up the material.

The TCR was taken from a woman at least 80 years old with COVID-19, enrolled during active disease. The chain is built from TRBV27 and TRBJ2-1; D gene uncertain. Sequencing was done on a sample of peripheral blood. The CDR3 DNA reads TGTGCCAGCAGTTACGAGACTCTCAATGAGCAGTTCTTC. Translated, it gives CASSYETLNEQFF.